This T cell receptor beta chain stems from a study of blood T cell repertoires in COVID-19. At the level of the study: Nucleic acid was either cDNA or gDNA, and it came from T cells, B-cell-depleted T cells, or PBMCs.

Profiling relied on immunoSEQ multiplex PCR, and the TCRdb table lists in-frame clones only, not all of them. The data contain approximately 40,000 clones, about four fifths of them singletons. Material: peripheral blood. This TCR derives from a woman aged 55-69 years with acute or convalescent COVID-19.

For the CDR3, the DNA is TGTGCCAGCAGTTACGATTTAGCGGGAGTCTACGAGCAGTACTTC. Amino acid sequence: CASSYDLAGVYEQYF. The V gene is TRBV6-6, the J gene TRBJ2-7, with 9 positions matching TRBD2. Germline CDR1 is MNHNY and CDR2 is SVGAGI (reference sequence). The CDR3 spans 15 residues. The V and J ends lost 2 bases and 3 bases, in that order; junction bases with no gene match: 5.